Included here is one T cell receptor (beta chain) sequence, with context. Its target is not known. Other DNA sequences from this sample encode an identical CDR3 as well. Generated by immunoSEQ multiplex PCR, the TCRdb table keeps only in-frame clones and is missing some. This table has over 100,000 clones, about 93% appearing once. This CDR3 spans 13 amino acids. The germline V gene has CDR1 SGDLS and CDR2 YYNGEE. V shed 0 bases and J shed 1 base, with 4 bases lying between them. The entry originates in a study of OX40 agonist ivuxolimab in advanced cancers. About the research overall: Each dose-escalation patient presented with hepatocellular carcinoma, melanoma, renal cell or head and neck cancer.

Whole-study results and caveats: The study observed clonal expansion of CD4+ and CD8+ blood T cells by week 6 at 0.1 to 3.0 mg/kg.

This receptor was identified in an adult with an advanced solid tumor such as melanoma, head and neck, liver or kidney cancer. Source: CD4+ or CD8+ T cells sorted from blood, taken in a trial of the OX40 agonist ivuxolimab. The genes are TRBV9 and TRBJ1-2; D uncertain. The CDR3 is CASSVVSNYGYTF. CDR3 nucleotides: TGTGCCAGCAGCGTAGTAAGTAACTATGGCTACACCTTC.